This TCR beta chain originates from a study of T cell repertoires in cytomegalovirus infection. After removal of 4 bases from V and 1 base from J, the junction contained 9 bases not matched to a gene. CDR1 is SGHDT, CDR2 YYEEEE, per germline. The CDR3 is 17 amino acids. TCRdb re-called the reads with MiXCR, one entry per CDR3 protein. The sample lists around 530,000 distinct CDR3 sequences, 15% to 20% occurring once. This chain links TRBV5-6 with TRBJ2-3; 10 bases match TRBD2. The sequence derives from a human donor in good health (CMV status not recorded). Some clones in this sample may be carry-over from other donors' samples. The sequenced sample consisted of CD8+ T cells from PBMCs. The CDR3 here is CASSRRPLAGGTDTQYF. DNA for the CDR3: TGTGCCAGCAGCCGGAGGCCGCTAGCGGGGGGCACAGATACGCAGTATTTT.